This TCR beta chain was observed in a study of cytomegalovirus exposure and HLA in healthy donors. Study-wide results and limits: In vitro confirmation showed a few CMV-associated chains to be CMV antigen specific.

Trimming removed 3 bases from V and 7 bases from J; junction bases left unmatched: 8. Germline V gives CDR1 GTSNPN, CDR2 SVGIG (reference sequence). The length of the CDR3 is 14 residues. This clone was observed a handful of times. Its specificity is not known. PCR amplification relied on 60 Vbeta primers (plus 13 Jbeta primers). Repertoires were generated with immunoSEQ multiplex PCR, while TCRdb's copy carries only in-frame clones and drops some. The data contain about 130,000 clones, approximately 60% of them singletons. The V and J genes are TRBV30 and TRBJ2-2; 7 positions match TRBD1. This TCR was recovered from a woman between 35 and 50 years old in good health and CMV-seronegative. The sample comprised PBMCs. CDR3 region: CAWRSTGVFGELFF. The CDR3 nucleotides read TGTGCCTGGAGGTCTACAGGGGTATTCGGGGAGCTGTTTTTT.